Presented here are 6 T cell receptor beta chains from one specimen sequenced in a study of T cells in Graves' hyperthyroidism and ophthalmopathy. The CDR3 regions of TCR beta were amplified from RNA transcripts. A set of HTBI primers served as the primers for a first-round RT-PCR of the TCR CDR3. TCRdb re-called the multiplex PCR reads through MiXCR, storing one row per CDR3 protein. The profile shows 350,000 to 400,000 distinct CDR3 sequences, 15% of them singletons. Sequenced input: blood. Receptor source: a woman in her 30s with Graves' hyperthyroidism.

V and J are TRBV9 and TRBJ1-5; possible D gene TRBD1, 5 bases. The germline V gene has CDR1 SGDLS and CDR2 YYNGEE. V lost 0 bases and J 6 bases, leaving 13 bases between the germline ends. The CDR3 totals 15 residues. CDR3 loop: CASSVDGGWGQPQHF. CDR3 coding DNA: TGTGCCAGCAGCGTAGATGGGGGTTGGGGTCAGCCCCAGCATTTT.

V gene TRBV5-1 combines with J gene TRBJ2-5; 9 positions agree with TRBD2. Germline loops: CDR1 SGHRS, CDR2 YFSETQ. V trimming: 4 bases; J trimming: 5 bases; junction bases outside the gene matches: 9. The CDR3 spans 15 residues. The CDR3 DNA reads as TGCGCCAGCAGCCATATAGCGGGAGAGGTGGAGACCCAGTACTTC. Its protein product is CASSHIAGEVETQYF.

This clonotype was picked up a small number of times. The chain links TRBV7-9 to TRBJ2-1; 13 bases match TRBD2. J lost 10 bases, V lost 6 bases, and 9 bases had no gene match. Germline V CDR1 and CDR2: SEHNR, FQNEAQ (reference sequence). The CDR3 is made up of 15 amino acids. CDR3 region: CASRSGTSGTDEQFF. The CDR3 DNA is TGTGCCAGCAGGTCCGGGACTAGCGGGACGGACGAGCAGTTCTTC. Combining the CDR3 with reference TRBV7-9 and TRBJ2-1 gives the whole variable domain DTGVSQNPRHKITKRGQNVTFRCDPISEHNRLYWYRQTLGQGPEFLTYFQNEAQLEKSRLLSDRFSAERPKGSFSTLEIQRTEQGDSAMYLCASRSGTSGTDEQFFGPGTRLTVL.

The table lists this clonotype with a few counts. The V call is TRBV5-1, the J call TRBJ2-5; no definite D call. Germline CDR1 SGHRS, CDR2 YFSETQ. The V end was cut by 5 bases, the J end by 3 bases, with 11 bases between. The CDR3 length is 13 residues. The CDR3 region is CASRGNREETQYF. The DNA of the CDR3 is TGCGCCAGCAGGGGCAACCGGGAAGAGACCCAGTACTTC.

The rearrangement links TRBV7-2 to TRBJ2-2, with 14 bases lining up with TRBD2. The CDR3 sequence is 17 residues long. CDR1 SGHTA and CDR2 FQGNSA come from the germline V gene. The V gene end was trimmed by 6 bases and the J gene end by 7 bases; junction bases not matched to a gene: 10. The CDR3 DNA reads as TGTGCCAGCAGTCAAGGGTGGGGGACTAGCGGGAGCGGGGAGCTGTTTTTT. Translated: CASSQGWGTSGSGELFF. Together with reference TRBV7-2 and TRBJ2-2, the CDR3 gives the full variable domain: GAGVSQSPSNKVTEKGKDVELRCDPISGHTALYWYRQSLGQGLEFLIYFQGNSAPDKSGLPSDRFSAERTGGSVSTLTIQRTQQEDSAVYLCASSQGWGTSGSGELFFGEGSRLTVL.

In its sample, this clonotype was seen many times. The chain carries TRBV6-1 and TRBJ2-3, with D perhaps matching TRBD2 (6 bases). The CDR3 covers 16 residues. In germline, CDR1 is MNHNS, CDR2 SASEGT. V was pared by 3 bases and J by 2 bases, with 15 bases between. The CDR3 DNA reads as TGTGCCAGCAGTGAGGAGGGACCGCCGATCACAGATACGCAGTATTTT. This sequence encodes CASSEEGPPITDTQYF.